This TCR beta chain was recorded in a study of siplizumab effects on memory and regulatory T cells. In the case of this clone: The antigen is undetermined.

Assays examined approximately 99,000 TCR templates per sample. Libraries were prepared by immunoSEQ multiplex PCR; TCRdb keeps only in-frame clonotypes and omits some of them. The sample has over 65,000 clones, around 93% seen once. Study-wide results and caveats: Naive or memory phenotype was unassignable for roughly 75-97% of proliferating CD4+ or CD8+ clones. The study found that mappable alloreactive CD4+ clones averaged roughly 70% Treg-derived with siplizumab and roughly 30% in controls. Naive T cells, seemingly more diverse than memory cells, seemed major alloresponse contributors.

This CDR3 region has 14 residues. Sequencing input: CD8+ T cells sorted from blood. J is TRBJ2-5 and V is TRBV21-1; the D call in the table, TRBD2, was not verified against the DNA. TRBV21-1 is given as a pseudogene. The sequence derives from a human donor in good health. CDR3: CANLIAGGEETQYF. CDR3 DNA: TGTGCCAACCTTATAGCGGGGGGTGAGGAGACCCAGTACTTC.